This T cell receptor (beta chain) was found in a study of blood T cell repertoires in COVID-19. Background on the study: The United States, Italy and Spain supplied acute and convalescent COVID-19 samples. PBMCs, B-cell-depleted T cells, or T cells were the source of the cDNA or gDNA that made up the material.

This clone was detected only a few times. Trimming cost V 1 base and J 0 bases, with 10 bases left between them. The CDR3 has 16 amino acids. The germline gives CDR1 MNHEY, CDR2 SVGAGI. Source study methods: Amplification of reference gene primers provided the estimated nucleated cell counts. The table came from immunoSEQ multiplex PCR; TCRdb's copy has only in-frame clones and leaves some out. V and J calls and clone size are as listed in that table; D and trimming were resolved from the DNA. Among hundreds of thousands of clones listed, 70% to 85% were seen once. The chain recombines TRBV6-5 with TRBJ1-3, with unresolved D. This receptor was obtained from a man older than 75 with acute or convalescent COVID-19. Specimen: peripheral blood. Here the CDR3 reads CASSYFLEGSGNTIYF. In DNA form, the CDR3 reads TGTGCCAGCAGTTACTTCTTAGAGGGCTCTGGAAACACCATATATTTT.